Listed below are T cell receptor beta chains from one sample, sequenced in a study of T cells after yellow fever vaccination. One entry per CDR3 protein, called by TCRdb with MiXCR from the 5' RACE reads. The sample consists of approximately 550,000 distinct CDR3 sequences, approximately 21% of them appearing once. The source was PBMCs, collected 15 days after the yellow fever booster vaccination. These receptors were obtained from a man aged 30 to 45 who received the YFV17D yellow fever vaccine. CDR3s include the opening cysteine and the closing phenylalanine or tryptophan. Fields, in order: V gene, D gene, clone size, J gene, CDR3 protein, CDR3 DNA. The D gene is left open where the match is weak. The size of a clone is reported for some rows only, either as once, few or many, or as a class for expanded clones.

v_gene: TRBV5-1; d_gene: TRBD2; abundance: few; j_gene: TRBJ2-2; CDR3aa: CASSPLTSGNTGELFF; CDR3nt: TGCGCCAGCAGCCCGTTGACTAGCGGGAACACCGGGGAGCTGTTTTTT
v_gene: TRBV10-1; d_gene: -; abundance: -; j_gene: TRBJ2-7; CDR3aa: CASRRDSTSEQYF; CDR3nt: TGCGCCAGCAGAAGGGACTCCACCTCCGAGCAGTACTTC
v_gene: TRBV10-3; d_gene: -; abundance: -; j_gene: TRBJ2-1; CDR3aa: CAISTSPPSSNEQFF; CDR3nt: TGTGCCATCAGTACCAGCCCTCCGTCCTCCAATGAGCAGTTCTTC
v_gene: TRBV7-2; d_gene: TRBD2; abundance: -; j_gene: TRBJ2-7; CDR3aa: CASSPRETSIYEQYF; CDR3nt: TGTGCCAGCAGCCCTCGAGAGACTAGCATCTACGAGCAGTACTTC
v_gene: TRBV10-3; d_gene: TRBD2; abundance: few; j_gene: TRBJ2-5; CDR3aa: CAISERGGLTSGQTQYF; CDR3nt: TGTGCCATCAGTGAGAGAGGGGGTCTGACTAGCGGTCAGACCCAGTACTTC
v_gene: TRBV20-1; d_gene: TRBD2; abundance: -; j_gene: TRBJ2-1; CDR3aa: CSASPSGRADDEQFF; CDR3nt: TGCAGTGCTAGCCCTAGCGGGAGGGCCGACGATGAGCAGTTCTTC
v_gene: TRBV20-1; d_gene: -; abundance: -; j_gene: TRBJ2-5; CDR3aa: CSARAPPGSEPQYF; CDR3nt: TGCAGTGCTAGAGCCCCCCCCGGCTCTGAGCCCCAGTACTTC
v_gene: TRBV10-3; d_gene: TRBD1; abundance: few; j_gene: TRBJ1-1; CDR3aa: CAVQGARNTEAFF; CDR3nt: TGTGCCGTACAGGGGGCGAGGAACACTGAAGCTTTCTTT
v_gene: TRBV28; d_gene: -; abundance: -; j_gene: TRBJ2-2; CDR3aa: CASRFSGSYTGELFF; CDR3nt: TGTGCCAGCAGGTTCTCCGGGTCCTACACCGGGGAGCTGTTTTTT
v_gene: TRBV5-5; d_gene: -; abundance: -; j_gene: TRBJ2-7; CDR3aa: CASSPGAREQYF; CDR3nt: TGTGCCAGCAGTCCTGGGGCGAGGGAGCAGTACTTC
v_gene: TRBV4-3; d_gene: -; abundance: -; j_gene: TRBJ2-1; CDR3aa: CASSQGSTDHNEQFF; CDR3nt: TGCGCCAGCAGCCAAGGTTCGACTGATCACAATGAGCAGTTCTTC
v_gene: TRBV21-1; d_gene: -; abundance: -; j_gene: TRBJ2-7; CDR3aa: CASSRGGGPLNEQYF; CDR3nt: TGTGCCAGCAGCCGTGGAGGGGGTCCGCTTAACGAGCAGTACTTC
v_gene: TRBV5-6; d_gene: -; abundance: -; j_gene: TRBJ2-3; CDR3aa: CASSRDGTRSDTQYF; CDR3nt: TGTGCCAGCAGCCGAGACGGTACCAGGTCGGATACGCAGTATTTT
v_gene: TRBV9; d_gene: TRBD2; abundance: few; j_gene: TRBJ2-2; CDR3aa: CASSVSGGNTGELFF; CDR3nt: TGTGCCAGCAGCGTTAGCGGGGGGAACACCGGGGAGCTGTTTTTT
v_gene: TRBV19; d_gene: -; abundance: few; j_gene: TRBJ1-5; CDR3aa: CASHRTENSNQPQHF; CDR3nt: TGTGCCAGTCATAGGACAGAGAATAGCAATCAGCCCCAGCATTTT
v_gene: TRBV30; d_gene: -; abundance: few; j_gene: TRBJ2-7; CDR3aa: CAWTSVGGNYEQYF; CDR3nt: TGTGCCTGGACCTCGGTAGGCGGAAACTACGAGCAGTACTTC
v_gene: TRBV20-1; d_gene: TRBD2; abundance: -; j_gene: TRBJ2-2; CDR3aa: CSARDDASGSQNTGELFF; CDR3nt: TGCAGTGCTAGAGATGACGCTAGCGGGTCACAGAACACCGGGGAGCTGTTTTTT
v_gene: TRBV29-1; d_gene: TRBD1; abundance: few; j_gene: TRBJ1-1; CDR3aa: CSVADRANEAFF; CDR3nt: TGCAGCGTTGCGGACAGGGCCAATGAAGCTTTCTTT
v_gene: TRBV6-1; d_gene: TRBD2; abundance: -; j_gene: TRBJ2-7; CDR3aa: CASSLSSGSSEQYF; CDR3nt: TGTGCCAGCAGCCTCTCTAGCGGGAGTTCCGAGCAGTACTTC
v_gene: TRBV2; d_gene: TRBD1; abundance: -; j_gene: TRBJ2-7; CDR3aa: CASSRDRKTYEQYF; CDR3nt: TGTGCCAGCAGCCGGGACAGGAAAACCTACGAGCAGTACTTC
v_gene: TRBV7-2; d_gene: -; abundance: many; j_gene: TRBJ2-2; CDR3aa: CASSLVGGTGELFF; CDR3nt: TGTGCCAGCAGCTTAGTCGGGGGCACCGGGGAGCTGTTTTTT
v_gene: TRBV9; d_gene: -; abundance: -; j_gene: TRBJ2-5; CDR3aa: CASSVEGETQYF; CDR3nt: TGTGCCAGCAGCGTGGAGGGAGAGACCCAGTACTTC
v_gene: TRBV6-6; d_gene: -; abundance: few; j_gene: TRBJ1-5; CDR3aa: CASWANRREPQHF; CDR3nt: TGTGCCAGCTGGGCGAATCGCAGGGAGCCCCAGCATTTT
v_gene: TRBV29-1; d_gene: -; abundance: -; j_gene: TRBJ2-1; CDR3aa: CSVDRPQRGNEQFF; CDR3nt: TGCAGCGTTGATCGGCCTCAGAGGGGAAATGAGCAGTTCTTC
v_gene: TRBV7-8; d_gene: -; abundance: few; j_gene: TRBJ2-7; CDR3aa: CASSFSSRNYEQYF; CDR3nt: TGTGCCAGCAGCTTTTCCAGCCGAAATTACGAGCAGTACTTC
v_gene: TRBV10-3; d_gene: -; abundance: -; j_gene: TRBJ1-5; CDR3aa: CAIGDSNQPQHF; CDR3nt: TGTGCCATCGGAGATAGCAATCAGCCCCAGCATTTT
v_gene: TRBV12-3/TRBV12-4; d_gene: -; abundance: few; j_gene: TRBJ2-2; CDR3aa: CASSLYLNTGELFF; CDR3nt: TGTGCCAGCAGTTTGTATCTCAACACCGGGGAGCTGTTTTTT
v_gene: TRBV5-1; d_gene: TRBD2; abundance: -; j_gene: TRBJ2-1; CDR3aa: CASAGAGGPYNEQFF; CDR3nt: TGCGCCAGCGCCGGGGCGGGAGGTCCCTACAATGAGCAGTTCTTC
v_gene: TRBV7-2; d_gene: TRBD1; abundance: -; j_gene: TRBJ2-7; CDR3aa: CASSAGTVPYEQYF; CDR3nt: TGTGCCAGCAGCGCCGGGACAGTACCCTACGAGCAGTACTTC
v_gene: TRBV18; d_gene: -; abundance: -; j_gene: TRBJ2-1; CDR3aa: CASSPGREGSYEQFF; CDR3nt: TGTGCCAGCTCACCAGGACGGGAAGGGTCGTATGAGCAGTTCTTC
v_gene: TRBV20-1; d_gene: -; abundance: -; j_gene: TRBJ2-3; CDR3aa: CSARVGTDTQYF; CDR3nt: TGCAGTGCTAGAGTCGGGACAGATACGCAGTATTTT
v_gene: TRBV10-2; d_gene: -; abundance: -; j_gene: TRBJ2-7; CDR3aa: CASSDPGSGEQYF; CDR3nt: TGCGCCAGCAGTGACCCAGGGTCGGGCGAGCAGTACTTC
v_gene: TRBV14; d_gene: TRBD2; abundance: -; j_gene: TRBJ2-1; CDR3aa: CASSRLTSGRNNEQFF; CDR3nt: TGTGCCAGCAGCCGCCTAACTAGCGGGAGAAACAATGAGCAGTTCTTC
v_gene: TRBV6-5; d_gene: -; abundance: few; j_gene: TRBJ2-1; CDR3aa: CASSSPRAPQFF; CDR3nt: TGTGCCAGCAGTTCGCCCCGGGCCCCGCAGTTCTTC
v_gene: TRBV6-2/TRBV6-3; d_gene: -; abundance: -; j_gene: TRBJ2-5; CDR3aa: CASSTMVGPSLETQYF; CDR3nt: TGTGCCAGCAGTACAATGGTTGGGCCCAGCTTAGAGACCCAGTACTTC
v_gene: TRBV20-1; d_gene: -; abundance: -; j_gene: TRBJ2-7; CDR3aa: CSARDGPGREQYF; CDR3nt: TGCAGTGCTAGAGATGGCCCAGGCCGCGAGCAGTACTTC
v_gene: TRBV5-1; d_gene: TRBD1; abundance: -; j_gene: TRBJ2-3; CDR3aa: CARTGSSTDTQYF; CDR3nt: TGCGCCAGGACAGGGTCCAGCACAGATACGCAGTATTTT
v_gene: TRBV5-5; d_gene: -; abundance: -; j_gene: TRBJ2-3; CDR3aa: CASSSDRGWDTQYF; CDR3nt: TGTGCCAGCAGCAGTGACCGAGGGTGGGATACGCAGTATTTT
v_gene: TRBV5-1; d_gene: TRBD1; abundance: -; j_gene: TRBJ2-7; CDR3aa: CASSFTTGGFYEQYF; CDR3nt: TGCGCCAGCAGCTTCACAACAGGGGGCTTCTACGAGCAGTACTTC
v_gene: TRBV14; d_gene: -; abundance: few; j_gene: TRBJ1-6; CDR3aa: CASSPSHSNNSPLHF; CDR3nt: TGTGCCAGCAGCCCTTCACACAGTAACAATTCACCCCTCCACTTT
v_gene: TRBV12-3/TRBV12-4; d_gene: -; abundance: many; j_gene: TRBJ2-3; CDR3aa: CASSLGSGYGADTQYF; CDR3nt: TGTGCCAGCAGTTTAGGCTCTGGGTATGGGGCAGATACGCAGTATTTT
v_gene: TRBV20-1; d_gene: -; abundance: -; j_gene: TRBJ2-1; CDR3aa: CSAVSMGRGRSEQFF; CDR3nt: TGCAGTGCAGTGTCAATGGGGAGGGGGCGGAGTGAGCAGTTCTTC
v_gene: TRBV20-1; d_gene: TRBD2; abundance: -; j_gene: TRBJ2-1; CDR3aa: CSAPGAGGYNEQFF; CDR3nt: TGCAGTGCGCCCGGAGCGGGAGGTTACAATGAGCAGTTCTTC
v_gene: TRBV14; d_gene: -; abundance: -; j_gene: TRBJ2-1; CDR3aa: CASSQDIGGGQFF; CDR3nt: TGTGCCAGCAGCCAAGATATCGGCGGTGGGCAGTTCTTC
v_gene: TRBV5-1; d_gene: -; abundance: few; j_gene: TRBJ2-2; CDR3aa: CASRTNTGELFF; CDR3nt: TGCGCCAGCAGAACAAACACCGGGGAGCTGTTTTTT
v_gene: TRBV20-1; d_gene: -; abundance: -; j_gene: TRBJ2-5; CDR3aa: CSAREGTAVETQYF; CDR3nt: TGCAGTGCTAGAGAGGGGACGGCCGTCGAGACCCAGTACTTC
v_gene: TRBV20-1; d_gene: TRBD1; abundance: few; j_gene: TRBJ1-4; CDR3aa: CSGQGREKLFF; CDR3nt: TGCAGTGGACAGGGTAGAGAAAAACTGTTTTTT
v_gene: TRBV7-9; d_gene: -; abundance: -; j_gene: TRBJ2-3; CDR3aa: CAMSSASTDTQYF; CDR3nt: TGTGCCATGTCTAGCGCTAGCACAGATACGCAGTATTTT